Listed below are T cell receptor beta chains from one sample, sequenced in a study of tumor and adjacent non-tumor tissue in lung cancer. TCRdb analysed the multiplex PCR reads with MiXCR anew, one entry per CDR3 protein. The repertoire holds 70,000 to 90,000 distinct CDR3 sequences, under 85% seen once, with approximately 12% in the top ten. Sequencing was done on a sample of lung tumor tissue. All receptors come from a woman between 50 and 59 years old with non-small cell lung cancer. CDR3s include the opening cysteine and the closing phenylalanine or tryptophan. The order of the fields is CDR3 DNA, CDR3 protein, clone size, V gene, J gene, D gene. D genes are given only for firm matches. For some rows the clone size is stated as once, few or many, or as a class when expanded; others skip it.

CDR3nt: TGTACCATCAGCCTAGCGGGGGGCACCGGGAAGCTGTTTTTT; CDR3aa: CTISLAGGTGKLFF; abundance: NA; v_gene: TRBV11-3; j_gene: TRBJ2-2; d_gene: TRBD2
CDR3nt: TGTGCCGGCGGCCGTGGTTCCTACGAGCAATACTTC; CDR3aa: CAGGRGSYEQYF; abundance: NA; v_gene: TRBV12-3/TRBV12-4; j_gene: TRBJ2-7; d_gene: NA
CDR3nt: TGTGCCAGCAGTGAAAGAAAGCGGGGATCCTGCGAACAGTACTTC; CDR3aa: CASSERKRGSCEQYF; abundance: NA; v_gene: TRBV6-1; j_gene: TRBJ2-7; d_gene: TRBD2
CDR3nt: TGTGCCACCTCAGGACGGATCCAAGAGACCCAGTACTTC; CDR3aa: CATSGRIQETQYF; abundance: many; v_gene: TRBV6-1; j_gene: TRBJ2-5; d_gene: NA
CDR3nt: TGTGCCACCCAGTGTACCAACCTCAATGAGCAGTTCTTC; CDR3aa: CATQCTNLNEQFF; abundance: NA; v_gene: TRBV24-1; j_gene: TRBJ2-1; d_gene: NA
CDR3nt: TGCGCCAGCAGCCGAGTGAGGGACCTCACAGATACGCAGTATTTT; CDR3aa: CASSRVRDLTDTQYF; abundance: NA; v_gene: TRBV4-1; j_gene: TRBJ2-3; d_gene: NA
CDR3nt: TGTGCCAGCACCTTGCCGGTACTAGATGGTACAGATACGCAGTATTTT; CDR3aa: CASTLPVLDGTDTQYF; abundance: NA; v_gene: TRBV28; j_gene: TRBJ2-3; d_gene: NA
CDR3nt: TGTGCCTTCAGTCAAGGGCGCGGGAGCGGGGCAGATACGCAGTATTTT; CDR3aa: CAFSQGRGSGADTQYF; abundance: NA; v_gene: TRBV4-2; j_gene: TRBJ2-3; d_gene: TRBD2
CDR3nt: TGCAGTGCTAGACCGGACAGGGTGGGTCAAGAGACCCAGTACTTC; CDR3aa: CSARPDRVGQETQYF; abundance: many; v_gene: TRBV20-1; j_gene: TRBJ2-5; d_gene: TRBD1
CDR3nt: TGTGCCAGCACCGTTGGAGGAAACTATGGCTACACCTTC; CDR3aa: CASTVGGNYGYTF; abundance: many; v_gene: TRBV7-9; j_gene: TRBJ1-2; d_gene: NA
CDR3nt: TGTGCCAGCAACTTGGAGGCCCTTGGCAATCAGCCCCAGCGTTTT; CDR3aa: CASNLEALGNQPQRF; abundance: NA; v_gene: TRBV11-2; j_gene: TRBJ1-5; d_gene: NA
CDR3nt: TGTGTCAGCAGCTTTCACTATGAGCAGTTCTTC; CDR3aa: CVSSFHYEQFF; abundance: NA; v_gene: TRBV5-6; j_gene: TRBJ2-1; d_gene: NA
CDR3nt: TGCAGTGCGGGACAGCGTTTCAGGGAGCTGTTTTTT; CDR3aa: CSAGQRFRELFF; abundance: NA; v_gene: TRBV29-1; j_gene: TRBJ2-2; d_gene: NA
CDR3nt: TGTGCCAGCAGCTCACTTTGGGGGGCGAGCACAGATACGCAGTTTTTT; CDR3aa: CASSSLWGASTDTQFF; abundance: NA; v_gene: TRBV6-5; j_gene: TRBJ2-3; d_gene: NA
CDR3nt: TGCGCCAGCAGCTCGGAGTGGGGCGGCTCCTACGAGCAGTACTTC; CDR3aa: CASSSEWGGSYEQYF; abundance: NA; v_gene: TRBV5-1; j_gene: TRBJ2-7; d_gene: NA
CDR3nt: TGTGCCAGCAGGGTCGCTGGGGCCAGCGTCCTGACTTTC; CDR3aa: CASRVAGASVLTF; abundance: NA; v_gene: TRBV12-3/TRBV12-4; j_gene: TRBJ2-6; d_gene: NA
CDR3nt: TGCGCCAGCAGCGTGGGTGACTGCAGGGGCTACAATGAGCAGTTCTTC; CDR3aa: CASSVGDCRGYNEQFF; abundance: NA; v_gene: TRBV5-1; j_gene: TRBJ2-1; d_gene: NA
CDR3nt: TGTACCAGCAGTTACGAGGTGGGAGAGACCCAGTGCTTC; CDR3aa: CTSSYEVGETQCF; abundance: NA; v_gene: TRBV6-5; j_gene: TRBJ2-5; d_gene: NA
CDR3nt: TGCAGTGCTAGCGGATGGTCGGACAATGAAGCTTTCTTT; CDR3aa: CSASGWSDNEAFF; abundance: NA; v_gene: TRBV20-1; j_gene: TRBJ1-1; d_gene: NA
CDR3nt: TGTGCCAGCAGTTTTCGGGATTCAGGGTTCACCGGGGAGCTGTTTTTT; CDR3aa: CASSFRDSGFTGELFF; abundance: few; v_gene: TRBV7-8; j_gene: TRBJ2-2; d_gene: NA
CDR3nt: TGTGCCAGTAGTAATAGGGGACAGGGAGATTCGCCCCTCAACTTT; CDR3aa: CASSNRGQGDSPLNF; abundance: NA; v_gene: TRBV6-5; j_gene: TRBJ1-6; d_gene: TRBD1
CDR3nt: TGTGCCAGCAGAACCTGGAGGGGTGAGACCCAGTACTTC; CDR3aa: CASRTWRGETQYF; abundance: many; v_gene: TRBV28; j_gene: TRBJ2-5; d_gene: NA
CDR3nt: TGTGCCAACAGCCTAGCGGGGGGCATCGGGGAGTTGTTTTTT; CDR3aa: CANSLAGGIGELFF; abundance: NA; v_gene: TRBV11-3; j_gene: TRBJ2-2; d_gene: TRBD2
CDR3nt: TGTGTCAGGAGTGAAAATCTAGCGGGAGGATACGAGCAGTACTTC; CDR3aa: CVRSENLAGGYEQYF; abundance: NA; v_gene: TRBV6-1; j_gene: TRBJ2-7; d_gene: TRBD2
CDR3nt: TGTGCCAGCAGCTTAGGAACTAACGGGAGGGCTGAGCAGTTCTTC; CDR3aa: CASSLGTNGRAEQFF; abundance: NA; v_gene: TRBV11-2; j_gene: TRBJ2-1; d_gene: TRBD2
CDR3nt: TGTGCCAGTAATCTCCAGGGGTACAATGAGCAGTTCTTC; CDR3aa: CASNLQGYNEQFF; abundance: many; v_gene: TRBV19; j_gene: TRBJ2-1; d_gene: NA
CDR3nt: TGTGCCAGCAATTACTCGACGGCGGGAGGGCAACCCCAGCATTTT; CDR3aa: CASNYSTAGGQPQHF; abundance: few; v_gene: TRBV6-5; j_gene: TRBJ1-5; d_gene: NA
CDR3nt: TGTGCCAGCACCCCCGAGGGGAGGTTATATGGCTACACCTTC; CDR3aa: CASTPEGRLYGYTF; abundance: NA; v_gene: TRBV28; j_gene: TRBJ1-2; d_gene: NA
CDR3nt: TGCGCCAGCAGCTCCCCACTGGAAAATGAGCAGTTCTTC; CDR3aa: CASSSPLENEQFF; abundance: many; v_gene: TRBV5-1; j_gene: TRBJ2-1; d_gene: NA
CDR3nt: TGCAGTGCTAGGACTGGGAGGAACACCGGGGAGCTGTTTTTT; CDR3aa: CSARTGRNTGELFF; abundance: NA; v_gene: TRBV20-1; j_gene: TRBJ2-2; d_gene: NA
CDR3nt: TGTACCAGCAGCCAAGATTTTAGCGTGAGTTACAATGAGCAGTTCTTC; CDR3aa: CTSSQDFSVSYNEQFF; abundance: NA; v_gene: TRBV4-2; j_gene: TRBJ2-1; d_gene: NA
CDR3nt: TGCAGTGCTAGGGTGCGGGGAGGTAAGTATGGCTACACCTTC; CDR3aa: CSARVRGGKYGYTF; abundance: NA; v_gene: TRBV20-1; j_gene: TRBJ1-2; d_gene: NA
CDR3nt: TGTGCCAGCAGCCCCGGACGGGGGGCGCAAGGCAATCAGCCCCAGCATTTT; CDR3aa: CASSPGRGAQGNQPQHF; abundance: few; v_gene: TRBV11-2; j_gene: TRBJ1-5; d_gene: NA
CDR3nt: TGTGCCATCAGTGGCCTAGCGGGGAGTGAGCAGTTCTTC; CDR3aa: CAISGLAGSEQFF; abundance: many; v_gene: TRBV10-3; j_gene: TRBJ2-1; d_gene: TRBD2
CDR3nt: TGCAGCGTATCTGACAGGGGGATCAATCAGCCCCAGCATTTT; CDR3aa: CSVSDRGINQPQHF; abundance: NA; v_gene: TRBV29-1; j_gene: TRBJ1-5; d_gene: TRBD1
CDR3nt: TGTGCCAACAGCCAGAGACGGGGGAGCCTAGCAGAGACCCAGTACTTC; CDR3aa: CANSQRRGSLAETQYF; abundance: NA; v_gene: TRBV6-1; j_gene: TRBJ2-5; d_gene: NA
CDR3nt: TGTACCAGCAGTCAACCTGACTCCTCCTACAATGAACAGTTCTTC; CDR3aa: CTSSQPDSSYNEQFF; abundance: NA; v_gene: TRBV12-3/TRBV12-4; j_gene: TRBJ2-1; d_gene: NA
CDR3nt: TGTGCCAGCAGTGCAGAGAGCCCCCATGAGCAGTTCTTC; CDR3aa: CASSAESPHEQFF; abundance: many; v_gene: TRBV6-1; j_gene: TRBJ2-1; d_gene: NA
CDR3nt: TGCGCCAGCAGCTTGGTCCAAGAAGGTGGTTCACCCCTCCACTTT; CDR3aa: CASSLVQEGGSPLHF; abundance: NA; v_gene: TRBV5-1; j_gene: TRBJ1-6; d_gene: NA
CDR3nt: TGTGCCAGCAAGAACAGGGCCGACTATGGCTACACCTTC; CDR3aa: CASKNRADYGYTF; abundance: many; v_gene: TRBV6-1; j_gene: TRBJ1-2; d_gene: NA
CDR3nt: TGTGCCAGCAGGGCCCAGGGATCCCAAGAAACCCAGTACTTC; CDR3aa: CASRAQGSQETQYF; abundance: NA; v_gene: TRBV12-3/TRBV12-4; j_gene: TRBJ2-5; d_gene: NA
CDR3nt: TGTGCCAGGAGCCGAGGAGTGGAGAGAGAGACCCAGTACTTC; CDR3aa: CARSRGVERETQYF; abundance: NA; v_gene: TRBV4-2; j_gene: TRBJ2-5; d_gene: NA